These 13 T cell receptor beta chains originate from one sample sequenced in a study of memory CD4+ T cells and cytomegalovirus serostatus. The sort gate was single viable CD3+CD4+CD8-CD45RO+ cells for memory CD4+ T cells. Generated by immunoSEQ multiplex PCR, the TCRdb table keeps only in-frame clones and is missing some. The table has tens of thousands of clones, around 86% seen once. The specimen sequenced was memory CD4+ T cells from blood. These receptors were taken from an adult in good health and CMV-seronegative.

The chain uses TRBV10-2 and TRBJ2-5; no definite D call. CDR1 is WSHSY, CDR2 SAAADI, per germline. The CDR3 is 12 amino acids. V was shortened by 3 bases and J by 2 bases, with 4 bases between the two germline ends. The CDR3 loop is CASSEQQETQYF. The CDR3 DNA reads TGCGCCAGCAGTGAACAGCAAGAGACCCAGTACTTC.

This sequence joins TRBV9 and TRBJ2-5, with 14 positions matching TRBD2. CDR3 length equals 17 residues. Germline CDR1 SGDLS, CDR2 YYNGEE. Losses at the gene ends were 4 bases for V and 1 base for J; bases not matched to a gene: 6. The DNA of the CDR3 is TGTGCCAGCAGCCCCGGGACTAGCGGGGGCCTCCAAGAGACCCAGTACTTC. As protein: CASSPGTSGGLQETQYF.

The chain's CDR3 is CASGLPRHGGRVTGELFF. CDR3 DNA sequence: TGTGCTAGTGGTTTGCCCCGGCACGGGGGGCGAGTCACCGGGGAGCTGTTTTTT. J is TRBJ2-2 and V is TRBV12-5, with D perhaps TRBD2 (7 bases). Germline assignment: CDR1 LGHNT and CDR2 FRNRAP. This CDR3 region has 18 residues. The germline V and J ends were trimmed by 2 bases and 4 bases, with 20 bases remaining between them.

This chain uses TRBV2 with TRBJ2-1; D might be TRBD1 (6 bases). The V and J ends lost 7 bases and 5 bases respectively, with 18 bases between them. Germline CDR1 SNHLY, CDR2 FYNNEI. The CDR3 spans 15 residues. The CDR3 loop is CASTWGQGPNNEQFF. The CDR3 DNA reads TGTGCCAGCACTTGGGGGCAGGGGCCTAACAATGAGCAGTTCTTC.

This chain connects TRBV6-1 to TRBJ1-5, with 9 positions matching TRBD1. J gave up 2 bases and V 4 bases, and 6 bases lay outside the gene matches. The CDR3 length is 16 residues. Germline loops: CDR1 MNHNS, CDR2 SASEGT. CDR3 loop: CASSAKQGAGNQPQHF. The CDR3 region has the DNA TGTGCCAGCAGTGCGAAACAGGGGGCTGGCAATCAGCCCCAGCATTTT.

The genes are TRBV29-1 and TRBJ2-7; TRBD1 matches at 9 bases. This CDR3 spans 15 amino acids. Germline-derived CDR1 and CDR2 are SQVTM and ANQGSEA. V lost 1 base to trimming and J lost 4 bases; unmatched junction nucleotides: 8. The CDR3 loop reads CSVEGGQGSGYEQYF. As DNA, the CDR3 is TGCAGCGTTGAAGGGGGACAGGGTTCTGGTTACGAGCAGTACTTC.

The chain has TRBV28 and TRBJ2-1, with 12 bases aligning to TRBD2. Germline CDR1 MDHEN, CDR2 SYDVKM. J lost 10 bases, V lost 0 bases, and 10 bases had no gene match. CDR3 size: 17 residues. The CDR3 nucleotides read TGTGCCAGCAGTTTATGGAATCTAGCGGGGGGGCCGGGGGAGCAGTTCTTC. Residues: CASSLWNLAGGPGEQFF.

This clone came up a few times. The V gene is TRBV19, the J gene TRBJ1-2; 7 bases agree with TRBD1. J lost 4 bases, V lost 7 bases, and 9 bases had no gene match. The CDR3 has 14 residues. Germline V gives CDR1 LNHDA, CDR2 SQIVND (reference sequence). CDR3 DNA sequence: TGTGCCAGTATCCTCCGGACAGGATCCTATGGCTACACCTTC. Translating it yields CASILRTGSYGYTF.

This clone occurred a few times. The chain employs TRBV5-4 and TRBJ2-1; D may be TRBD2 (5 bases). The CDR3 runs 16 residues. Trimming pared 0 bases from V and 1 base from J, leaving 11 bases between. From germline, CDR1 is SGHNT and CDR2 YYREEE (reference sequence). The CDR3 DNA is TGTGCCAGCAGCTTGGGCCCGGACTCTTCCTACAATGAGCAGTTCTTC. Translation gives CASSLGPDSSYNEQFF.

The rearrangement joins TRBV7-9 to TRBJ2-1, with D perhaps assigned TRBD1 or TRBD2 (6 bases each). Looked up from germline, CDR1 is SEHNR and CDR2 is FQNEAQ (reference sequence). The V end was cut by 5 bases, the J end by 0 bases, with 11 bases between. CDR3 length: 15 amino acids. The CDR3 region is CASSGGPSSYNEQFF. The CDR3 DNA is TGTGCCAGCAGCGGGGGGCCGAGCTCCTACAATGAGCAGTTCTTC.

CDR3: CASSVGTSGRPDTQYF. The CDR3 bases are TGTGCCAGCAGTGTGGGGACTAGCGGGAGACCGGATACGCAGTATTTT. The rearrangement uses TRBV2 and TRBJ2-3; 14 bases fit TRBD2. Germline V CDR1 and CDR2: SNHLY, FYNNEI. This CDR3 contains 16 residues. Germline trimming cut 4 bases from V and 6 bases from J; bases unmatched to any gene: 6.

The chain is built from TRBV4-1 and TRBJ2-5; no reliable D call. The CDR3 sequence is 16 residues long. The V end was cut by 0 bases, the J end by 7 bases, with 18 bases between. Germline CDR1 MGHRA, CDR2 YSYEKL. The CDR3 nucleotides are TGCGCCAGCAGCCAAGATCCACAGCTTGGGGTGGGGACCCAGTACTTC. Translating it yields CASSQDPQLGVGTQYF.

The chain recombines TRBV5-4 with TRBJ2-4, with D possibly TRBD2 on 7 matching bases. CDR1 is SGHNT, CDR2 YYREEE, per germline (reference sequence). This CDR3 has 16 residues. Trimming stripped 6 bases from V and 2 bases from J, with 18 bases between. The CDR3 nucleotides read TGTGCCAGCACCCTAGGGGGGGGGATATCCAAAAACATTCAGTACTTC. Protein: CASTLGGGISKNIQYF.